These 32 T cell receptor beta chains were sequenced from one sample in a study of blood T cell repertoires in COVID-19 (dated by TCRdb to the early 2020s). Libraries were prepared through the immunoSEQ multiplex PCR assay. TCRdb stores this immuneACCESS table with in-frame sequences only. Part of the clones is absent; in the studies checked, under half of the shortfall reflects unresolved V genes, and no reason is known for the rest. Present in this sample are around 200,000 clones, 85% to 90% of which were seen just once. Together, the top ten hold less than 25% of the sample. The sequenced material came from peripheral blood. The source of these receptors is a man aged 65 to 85 with active or convalescent COVID-19.

V is TRBV18 and J is TRBJ1-1; a weak D match, TRBD1 (6 bases). Germline-derived CDR1 and CDR2 are KGHSH and LQKENI. V shed 3 bases and J shed 3 bases, with 17 bases lying between them. This CDR3 has 16 amino acids. The CDR3 spells CASSPFISAGDTEAFF. CDR3 DNA: TGTGCCAGCTCACCCTTTATTTCGGCAGGGGACACTGAAGCTTTCTTT.

The V and J genes are TRBV5-1 and TRBJ1-2; D unresolved. Germline V gives CDR1 SGHRS, CDR2 YFSETQ. The length of the CDR3 is 15 residues. Trimming shortened V by 0 bases and J by 4 bases, and 13 bases separated the two germline ends. The CDR3 DNA reads TGCGCCAGCAGCTTGGGGGTAGGAGCTAGCTATGGCTACACCTTC. Its protein product is CASSLGVGASYGYTF.

V and J are TRBV15 and TRBJ2-7; 9 positions match TRBD1. Germline lookup yields CDR1 LNHNV and CDR2 YYDKDF (reference sequence). CDR3 length: 13 residues. With V trimmed by 3 bases and J by 6 bases, 3 bases remained unmatched. The CDR3 DNA sequence: TGTGCCACCAGCAGGGGACAGGGCCGCGAGCAGTACTTC. This gives the protein CATSRGQGREQYF.

The chain couples TRBV10-1 to TRBJ2-5, with D tentatively TRBD2 (6 bases). CDR1 and CDR2 from the germline V gene are WNHNN and SYGVQD (reference sequence). Trimming cost V 3 bases and J 2 bases, with 13 bases left between them. The CDR3 consists of 15 residues. Here the CDR3 reads CASSDSREEQETQYF. The CDR3 DNA reads as TGCGCCAGCAGTGACTCGAGGGAGGAACAAGAGACCCAGTACTTC.

V and J are TRBV19 and TRBJ1-4, with 8 bases fitting TRBD1. Per the germline V gene, CDR1 is LNHDA and CDR2 is SQIVND (reference sequence). The CDR3 runs to 15 residues. The J segment lost 2 bases and the V segment lost 5 bases, leaving 4 bases of the junction unmatched. CDR3 bases: TGTGCCAGTAGTGGGGACAGGTCGACTAATGAAAAACTGTTTTTT. Translation gives CASSGDRSTNEKLFF. Based on the CDR3 plus reference TRBV19 and TRBJ1-4, the full variable domain is DGGITQSPKYLFRKEGQNVTLSCEQNLNHDAMYWYRQDPGQGLRLIYYSQIVNDFQKGDIAEGYSVSREKKESFPLTVTSAQKNPTAFYLCASSGDRSTNEKLFFGSGTQLSVL.

This chain joins TRBV9 and TRBJ2-5; D might be TRBD2 (5 bases). Germline CDR1 SGDLS, CDR2 YYNGEE. The germline V and J ends were trimmed by 4 bases and 5 bases, with 15 bases remaining between them. The CDR3 has 14 amino acids. CDR3 sequence (DNA): TGTGCCAGCAGCTCCAGCCGGGGTCGGGAGACCCAGTACTTC. Amino acid sequence: CASSSSRGRETQYF.

V gene TRBV5-1 combines with J gene TRBJ2-7; possibly TRBD2 for D (7 bases). The V gene's germline CDR1 is SGHRS and CDR2 YFSETQ. This CDR3 region has 16 residues. V lost 4 bases and J 2 bases, leaving 19 bases between the germline ends. CDR3 nucleotide sequence: TGCGCCAGCAGCGTGGGAGGGGCAGGGGATGCCTACGAGCAGTACTTC. It is translated as CASSVGGAGDAYEQYF.

The genes are TRBV18 and TRBJ2-6, with TRBD2 identical over 11 bases. Unmatched junction bases numbered 8, after V lost 4 bases and J lost 0 bases. The CDR3 has 19 residues. Germline V CDR1 and CDR2: KGHSH, LQKENI. CDR3 amino acids: CASSRFGTSGTSGANVLTF. The CDR3 coding sequence is TGTGCCAGCTCACGCTTTGGGACTAGCGGAACCTCTGGGGCCAACGTCCTGACTTTC.

The chain joins TRBV28 to TRBJ1-2; TRBD1 is a possible D gene (6 bases). The CDR3 runs 16 residues. V lost 0 bases to trimming and J lost 4 bases, with 15 bases between them. Germline V gene sequence: CDR1 MDHEN, CDR2 SYDVKM. The CDR3 sequence is CASSLWGARTSYGYTF. CDR3 coding DNA: TGTGCCAGCAGTTTATGGGGGGCTAGGACCAGCTATGGCTACACCTTC.

V usage is TRBV20-1 and J usage is TRBJ2-3, with 8 bases aligning to TRBD2. Germline V gene sequence: CDR1 DFQATT, CDR2 SNEGSKA (reference sequence). The CDR3 length is 14 residues. The ends lost 3 bases at V and 6 bases at J; junction bases unmatched: 8. In nucleotides, the CDR3 is TGCAGTGCTAGTCCGGGGGGGCGGACTGATACGCAGTATTTT. Translating it yields CSASPGGRTDTQYF.

This clone has only a few counts. Other DNA sequences in this specimen translate into the identical CDR3. The chain couples TRBV5-1 to TRBJ1-1; D might be TRBD1 (6 bases). The CDR3 covers 13 residues. The germline V gene encodes CDR1 SGHRS and CDR2 YFSETQ. V shed 0 bases and J shed 3 bases, with 6 bases lying between them. The CDR3 sequence is CASSLDRDTEAFF. The CDR3 DNA is TGCGCCAGCAGCTTGGACAGGGACACTGAAGCTTTCTTT.

This sequence joins TRBV25-1 and TRBJ1-5, with TRBD1 identical over 9 bases. Germline trimming cut 8 bases from V and 6 bases from J; bases unmatched to any gene: 5. CDR1 is MGHDK, CDR2 SYGVNS, per germline. CDR3 size: 13 residues. CDR3 coding DNA: TGTGCCAGCCGACAGGGGGAAGGTCAGCCCCAGCATTTT. Translated: CASRQGEGQPQHF.

J is TRBJ1-5 and V is TRBV5-8; D unclear. Germline CDR1 is SGHTS and CDR2 is YDEGEE. CDR3 size: 15 residues. V was pared by 4 bases and J by 3 bases, with 14 bases between. CDR3 in amino acids: CASSPREVTNQPQHF. The CDR3 coding sequence is TGTGCCAGCAGCCCGAGGGAGGTGACCAATCAGCCCCAGCATTTT.

This chain uses TRBV30 with TRBJ2-7; TRBD2 might be the D (6 bases). The CDR3 spans 14 residues. The germline V gene has CDR1 GTSNPN and CDR2 SVGIG (reference sequence). V lost 5 bases and J 1 base, leaving 15 bases between the germline ends. CDR3 sequence reads: CAWSLGGGSYEQYF. CDR3 DNA sequence: TGTGCCTGGTCCCTAGGCGGAGGGTCCTACGAGCAGTACTTC. The whole variable domain, filled in from reference TRBV30 and TRBJ2-7, reads SQTIHQWPATLVQPVGSPLSLECTVEGTSNPNLYWYRQAAGRGLQLLFYSVGIGQISSEVPQNLSASRPQDRQFILSSKKLLLSDSGFYLCAWSLGGGSYEQYFGPGTRLTVT.

This chain uses TRBV12-3 or TRBV12-4 with TRBJ1-3; D is perhaps TRBD1 (5 bases). This CDR3 has 12 amino acids. The V end lost 6 bases, the J end lost 16 bases, and 19 bases lay between the germline ends. The CDR3 region has the DNA TGTGCCAGCAGACCATCGGGGGTGGGGTCGTATTTT. As protein: CASRPSGVGSYF.

This clone was picked up a small number of times. The V and J genes are TRBV6-4 and TRBJ2-1, with D possibly TRBD2 on 6 matching bases. V was pared by 0 bases and J by 6 bases, with 12 bases between. CDR1 and CDR2 (germline): MRHNA, SNTAGT. CDR3 length equals 15 residues. The CDR3: CASSDSEGGSNEQFF. The CDR3 nucleotides are TGTGCCAGCAGTGACTCGGAGGGTGGGTCCAATGAGCAGTTCTTC.

The V call is TRBV6-2 or TRBV6-3, the J call TRBJ1-6, with D perhaps TRBD1 (6 bases). Trimming left V 0 bases short and J 5 bases short, with 14 bases between. The CDR3 sequence is 17 residues long. From germline, CDR1 is MNHEY and CDR2 SVGEGT. CDR3 coding DNA: TGTGCCAGCAGTTACTCGCCCTATAGGGGGAATAATTCACCCCTCCACTTT. This gives the protein CASSYSPYRGNNSPLHF.

The genes are TRBV29-1 and TRBJ1-2; D is possibly TRBD1 (5 bases). CDR1 SQVTM and CDR2 ANQGSEA come from the germline V gene. V lost 3 bases and J lost 0, with 8 bases in between. CDR3 length: 13 residues. The CDR3 DNA reads as TGCAGCGTTGAGGGGCAACCTAACTATGGCTACACCTTC. Residues: CSVEGQPNYGYTF. The entire variable domain, with the rest obtained from reference TRBV29-1 and TRBJ1-2, is as follows: SAVISQKPSRDICQRGTSLTIQCQVDSQVTMMFWYRQQPGQSLTLIATANQGSEATYESGFVIDKFPISRPNLTFSTLTVSNMSPEDSSIYLCSVEGQPNYGYTFGSGTRLTVV.

The chain is built from TRBV19 and TRBJ1-2; 11 bases match TRBD1. The CDR3 length is 15 residues. Germline CDR1 and CDR2: LNHDA and SQIVND (reference sequence). The V gene end was trimmed by 3 bases and the J gene end by 5 bases; junction bases not matched to a gene: 5. CDR3 sequence (DNA): TGTGCCAGTAGTATCCGGACAGGGGGCAGGTATGGCTACACCTTC. Protein sequence: CASSIRTGGRYGYTF.

This chain links TRBV28 with TRBJ1-4, with D unresolved. The CDR3 covers 15 residues. V was shortened by 4 bases and J by 0 bases, with 9 bases between the two germline ends. Germline CDR1 and CDR2: MDHEN and SYDVKM. The DNA of the CDR3 is TGTGCCAGCAGTTGGGGAGGGACAACTAATGAAAAACTGTTTTTT. Translated: CASSWGGTTNEKLFF.

This rearrangement joins TRBV6-5 to TRBJ2-5, with a weak D call TRBD1 (5 bases). V shed 2 bases and J shed 0 bases, with 10 bases lying between them. Germline V gene lookup returns CDR1 MNHEY and CDR2 SVGAGI. The CDR3 has 15 residues. The CDR3 region is CASSYRGRNQETQYF. The CDR3 nucleotides read TGTGCCAGCAGTTACAGGGGTCGGAACCAAGAGACCCAGTACTTC.

The V and J genes are TRBV7-2 and TRBJ2-1; TRBD1 agrees at 8 bases. From germline, CDR1 is SGHTA and CDR2 FQGNSA. V lost 3 bases and J lost 8; bases outside the gene matches: 6. This CDR3 region has 14 residues. Written as DNA, the CDR3 is TGTGCCAGCAGCTTCAGGGGGCAGGGGGATGAGCAGTTCTTC. It is translated as CASSFRGQGDEQFF.

The chain joins TRBV9 to TRBJ2-1, with 7 bases matching TRBD2. J lost 9 bases, V lost 0 bases, and 0 bases had no gene match. Germline CDR1 is SGDLS and CDR2 is YYNGEE. The CDR3 is 12 residues long. CDR3 sequence (DNA): TGTGCCAGCAGCGTAGAGCGGGGTGAGCAGTTCTTC. This sequence encodes CASSVERGEQFF.

The chain joins TRBV5-1 to TRBJ1-4, with unresolved D. V lost 4 bases to trimming and J lost 0 bases, with 16 bases between them. The CDR3 contains 17 residues. Germline V gives CDR1 SGHRS, CDR2 YFSETQ. The CDR3 nucleotides are TGCGCCAGCAGCATCCGGGTAGGAAGTGCAACTAATGAAAAACTGTTTTTT. Encoded protein: CASSIRVGSATNEKLFF.

This clone came up a few times. This chain uses TRBV19 with TRBJ2-2, with 9 positions matching TRBD1. Germline values: CDR1 LNHDA, CDR2 SQIVND (reference sequence). This CDR3 region has 15 residues. Losses at the gene ends were 4 bases for V and 7 bases for J; bases not matched to a gene: 7. CDR3 protein: CASSTTGGRGGELFF. The CDR3, as DNA: TGTGCCAGTAGTACGACAGGGGGAAGAGGCGGGGAGCTGTTTTTT. Supplemented by reference TRBV19 and TRBJ2-2, the full variable domain reads DGGITQSPKYLFRKEGQNVTLSCEQNLNHDAMYWYRQDPGQGLRLIYYSQIVNDFQKGDIAEGYSVSREKKESFPLTVTSAQKNPTAFYLCASSTTGGRGGELFFGEGSRLTVL.

Concerning this clone: In the same sample, other DNA sequences code for this CDR3. V and J are TRBV28 and TRBJ1-3, with D unclear. In germline, CDR1 is MDHEN, CDR2 SYDVKM. Trimming pared 4 bases from V and 0 bases from J, leaving 7 bases between. The CDR3 sequence is 14 residues long. The CDR3 reads CASSSGSSGNTIYF. The CDR3 DNA is TGTGCCAGCAGTTCGGGAAGCTCTGGAAACACCATATATTTT.

V usage is TRBV11-2 and J usage is TRBJ1-1, with TRBD1 matching over 7 bases. This CDR3 is built from 14 residues. Germline-derived CDR1 and CDR2 are SGHAT and FQNNGV. The V gene end was trimmed by 5 bases and the J gene end by 4 bases; junction bases not matched to a gene: 7. CDR3 coding DNA: TGTGCCAGCAGCACCTTTCAGGGGGGCACTGAAGCTTTCTTT. Protein product: CASSTFQGGTEAFF.

Notes on this clone: Other DNA sequences of this sample code for an identical CDR3. V is TRBV27 and J is TRBJ1-2; no clear D. This CDR3 has 13 residues. With 2 bases removed from V and 5 bases from J, the gap between germline ends came to 9 bases. Germline V CDR1 and CDR2: MNHEY, SMNVEV (reference sequence). The CDR3 here is CASSLRENYGYTF. The CDR3, as DNA: TGTGCCAGCAGTTTAAGAGAAAATTATGGCTACACCTTC.

This chain links TRBV19 with TRBJ2-1, with 12 bases matching TRBD2. The V gene end was trimmed by 6 bases and the J gene end by 7 bases; junction bases not matched to a gene: 7. The CDR3 is 15 amino acids. Looked up from germline, CDR1 is LNHDA and CDR2 is SQIVND (reference sequence). CDR3 amino acids: CASSSTSGRRNEQFF. The CDR3 bases are TGTGCCAGTAGCTCGACTAGCGGGAGAAGAAATGAGCAGTTCTTC.

V and J are TRBV19 and TRBJ1-4; tentatively, D is TRBD1 (5 bases). Germline CDR1 reads LNHDA; CDR2 reads SQIVND (reference sequence). The V end lost 3 bases, the J end lost 0 bases, and 17 bases lay between the germline ends. The CDR3 totals 18 residues. CDR3: CASSMAAGPSTTNEKLFF. The CDR3 bases are TGTGCCAGTAGTATGGCGGCAGGGCCCTCTACAACTAATGAAAAACTGTTTTTT.

The genes are TRBV6-5 and TRBJ1-1; D remains unclear. Trimming took off 0 bases at V and 8 bases at J, with 10 bases between the two ends. The CDR3 is made up of 13 amino acids. CDR1 is MNHEY, CDR2 SVGAGI, per germline. CDR3 amino acids: CASSYSRLGEAFF. CDR3 coding DNA: TGTGCCAGCAGTTACTCTCGGCTCGGGGAAGCTTTCTTT.

The rearrangement joins TRBV6-1 to TRBJ1-5; the D gene is possibly TRBD1 (6 bases). The germline V and J ends were trimmed by 1 base and 6 bases, with 13 bases remaining between them. Germline loops: CDR1 MNHNS, CDR2 SASEGT. There are 15 residues in the CDR3. CDR3 residues: CASSEGWGPVQPQHF. The CDR3 DNA sequence: TGTGCCAGCAGTGAAGGCTGGGGGCCGGTTCAGCCCCAGCATTTT.